This T cell receptor beta chain was identified in a study of molecular identifiers for immune sequencing clone quantification. Each CDR3 protein gets one entry after TCRdb re-called the PCR reads with MiXCR. The sample lists hundreds of thousands of distinct CDR3 sequences, around 25% occurring once. Whole-study results and caveats: Among effectors, clones above 20 RNA copies held over 97% of molecules; among naive cells, under 1%.

V gave up 3 bases and J gave up 3 bases; unmatched junction bases: 7. The CDR3 has 15 residues. The germline CDR1 and CDR2 sequences are LGHNA and YSLEER. As to this clonotype: The antigen is not known.

Sequencing was performed on naive CD8+ T cells from blood, with Jurkat cell RNA spiked in. Specified subset: FACS-sorted CD8+CD4-CCR7+CD45RA+ naive T cells. V usage is TRBV4-3 and J usage is TRBJ1-1; 7 bases are shared with TRBD1. The receptor's source is a human donor in good health. Some libraries in this study had Jurkat cell RNA spiked in. The CDR3 bases are TGCGCCAGCAGCCACAACAGGGGAACGGACACTGAAGCTTTCTTT. This encodes CASSHNRGTDTEAFF.